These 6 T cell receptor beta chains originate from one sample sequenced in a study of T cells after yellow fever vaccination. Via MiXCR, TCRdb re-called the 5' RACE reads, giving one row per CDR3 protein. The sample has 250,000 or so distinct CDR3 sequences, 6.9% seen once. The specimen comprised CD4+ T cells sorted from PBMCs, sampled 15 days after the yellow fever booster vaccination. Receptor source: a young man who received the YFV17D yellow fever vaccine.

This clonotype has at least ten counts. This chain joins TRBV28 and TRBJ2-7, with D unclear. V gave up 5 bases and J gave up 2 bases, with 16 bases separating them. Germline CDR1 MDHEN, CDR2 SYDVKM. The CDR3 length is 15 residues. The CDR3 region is CASSRPSLGPYEQYF. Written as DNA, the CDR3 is TGTGCCAGCAGTCGCCCCAGTCTGGGCCCCTACGAGCAGTACTTC.

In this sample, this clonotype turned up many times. The CDR3, as DNA: TGCGCCAGCAGCCAAGATCAGGGTTTCGAGCAGTACTTC. It is translated as CASSQDQGFEQYF. J is TRBJ2-7 and V is TRBV4-3, with D possibly matching TRBD1 (5 bases). CDR3 size: 13 residues. In germline, CDR1 is LGHNA, CDR2 YSLEER. Trimming took 0 bases from V and 6 from J, leaving 9 bases between them.

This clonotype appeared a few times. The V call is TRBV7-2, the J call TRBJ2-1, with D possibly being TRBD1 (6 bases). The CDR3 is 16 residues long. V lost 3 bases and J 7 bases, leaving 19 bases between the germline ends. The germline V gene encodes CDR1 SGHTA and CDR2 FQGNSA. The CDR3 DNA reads TGTGCCAGCAGCTTGGGGGTTAGGGGGTGGTTAAATGAGCAGTTCTTC. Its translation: CASSLGVRGWLNEQFF.

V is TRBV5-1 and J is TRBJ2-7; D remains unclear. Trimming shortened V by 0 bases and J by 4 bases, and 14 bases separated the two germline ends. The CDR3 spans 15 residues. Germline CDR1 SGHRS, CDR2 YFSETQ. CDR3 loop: CASSLGGPPDYEQYF. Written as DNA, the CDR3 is TGCGCCAGCAGCTTGGGCGGCCCCCCAGATTACGAGCAGTACTTC.

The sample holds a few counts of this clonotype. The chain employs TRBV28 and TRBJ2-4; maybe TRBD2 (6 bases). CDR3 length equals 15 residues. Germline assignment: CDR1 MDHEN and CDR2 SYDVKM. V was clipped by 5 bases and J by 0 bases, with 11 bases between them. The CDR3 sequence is CASSRGTAAKNIQYF. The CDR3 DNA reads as TGTGCCAGCAGTCGCGGGACCGCAGCCAAAAACATTCAGTACTTC.

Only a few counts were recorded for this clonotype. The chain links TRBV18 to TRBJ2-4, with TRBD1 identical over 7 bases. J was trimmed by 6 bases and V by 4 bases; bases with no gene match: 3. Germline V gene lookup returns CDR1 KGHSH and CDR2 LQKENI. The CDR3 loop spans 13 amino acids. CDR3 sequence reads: CASSLRQGNIQYF. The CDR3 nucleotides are TGTGCCAGCTCACTTCGACAGGGAAACATTCAGTACTTC.